The T cell receptor beta chain described here comes from a study of shared clonotypes between healthy human individuals. Study-wide findings and caveats: Sampling included only blood; tissue repertoires likely differ. The represented genetic and exposure-history diversity was limited by the small number of donors.

Per germline, CDR1 MGHDK and CDR2 SYGVNS. The V end was cut by 2 bases, the J end by 3 bases, with 11 bases between. The CDR3 contains 14 residues. The repertoire was sequenced with immunoSEQ multiplex PCR; TCRdb's copy has only in-frame clones and lacks some. This sample yields roughly 110,000 clones, of which 68% are seen a single time; roughly a quarter belongs to the top ten. Points on this clone: Antigen specificity is unknown.

This receptor was identified in a woman aged 25 to 45 in good health. Source material: memory CD8+ T cells sorted from blood. Described subset: CD45RO+ cells pooled with CCR7-negative TemRA cells. The chain is built from TRBV25-1 and TRBJ2-7, with D perhaps TRBD2 (7 bases). In DNA, the CDR3 is TGTGCCAGCAGTGAAGAGGGGGACTACTACGAGCAGTACTTC. It translates to CASSEEGDYYEQYF.